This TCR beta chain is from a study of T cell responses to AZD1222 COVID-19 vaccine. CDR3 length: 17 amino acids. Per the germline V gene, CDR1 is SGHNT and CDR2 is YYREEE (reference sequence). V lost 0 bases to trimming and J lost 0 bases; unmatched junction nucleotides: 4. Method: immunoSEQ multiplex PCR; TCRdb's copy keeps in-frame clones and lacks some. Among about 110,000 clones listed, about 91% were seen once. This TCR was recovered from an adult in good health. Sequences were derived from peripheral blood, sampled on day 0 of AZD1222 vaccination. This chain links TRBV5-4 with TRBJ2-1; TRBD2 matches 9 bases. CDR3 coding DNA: TGTGCCAGCAGCTTGGGGCTAGCGGGGCCCTCCTACAATGAGCAGTTCTTC. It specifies CASSLGLAGPSYNEQFF.